The present T cell receptor beta chain was sequenced within a study of CD8 T cells in Susac syndrome (dated by TCRdb to the late 2010s). Describing the broader study: Repertoire sequencing was used to test whether CD8+ T cell activation and differentiation in Susac syndrome was antigen driven. The clonality of the CD8+ T cell repertoire was compared across about 12 healthy donors, some 14 Susac syndrome patients and about 16 multiple sclerosis patients. Results and caveats for the whole study, not just this receptor: The number of individuals in the TCR sequencing and HLA analysis was acknowledged as relatively small.

RNA was extracted with the RNeasy kit and roughly 0.5 to 1 ug was reverse transcribed using random hexamers. The immunoSEQ multiplex PCR assay, which covers 54 Vbeta and 13 Jbeta segments, was used to amplify TCR beta CDR3 regions. Bias from PCR amplification was corrected by using a synthetic template baseline for primer optimization and for computational correction. The original methods were these. Reads were assigned to V, D and J genes according to IMGT and analyzed in immunoSEQ Analyzer, with only productive sequences retained. Clonality was calculated as one minus the Shannon entropy normalized by log2 of the number of productive unique sequences. For each patient and control, public and private clones were evaluated among the 100 most prevalent clones. A clone was defined as Susac-specific if it was absent from the healthy and MS cohorts, from roughly 1,000 published viral clones and from other ImmuneACCESS disease sequences. The public reads were run again by TCRdb, first through fastp at Q25 and then through MiXCR, and only productive beta chains were kept. Each record represents a unique CDR3 protein, reported with the most common genes and DNA among its rows. The V and J calls were not made by the authors but by TCRdb's processing. The sample table lists tens of thousands of distinct CDR3 sequences, 94% of them with a count of one. 0.26% of the sample rests with the top ten.

Comments on this clonotype: Its antigen is unknown. No base qualities exist here, and no much larger clone lies one base off it.

Peripheral blood CD8+ and CD4+ T cells from healthy donors, Susac syndrome patients and multiple sclerosis patients were profiled by high-throughput TCR beta sequencing. Healthy donors were included as age- and sex-matched controls. Bulk CD8+ and CD4+ T cells were purified by magnetic negative isolation, whereas CD8+ TEMRA cells were enriched by FACS. Blood was drawn into EDTA tubes, processed within 24 hours, and PBMCs were isolated by density gradient centrifugation. PBMCs intended for TCR sequencing were frozen in liquid nitrogen and were later thawed in a 37 degrees C water bath. Purity of sorted or isolated CD4+, CD8+ and CD8+ TEMRA cells was at least 90%. The TCR sequence derives from a human donor in good health. The sample was CD8+ T cells from PBMCs.

The CDR3 reads as follows: CASSYSKGQGPYEQYF. The bases are TGTGCCAGCAGTTACTCGAAGGGACAGGGACCCTACGAGCAGTACTTC. The V gene is TRBV6-2 or TRBV6-3 and the J gene is TRBJ2-7; the junction holds 9 bases that match TRBD1. Trimming takes 0 bases off V and 2 bases off J; junction bases not matched to a gene: 5. The cysteine opens and the phenylalanine closes a CDR3 of 16 amino acids. The sequence is cut down to CDR3 DNA, 48 bases in frame from base 1. Taken from the germline V gene, the CDR1 and CDR2 loops are MNHEY and SVGEGT.